These 23 T cell receptor beta chains came from one sample sequenced in a study of CD8 T cells in ankylosing spondylitis. TCRdb recomputed calls from the 5' RACE reads with MiXCR, one row per CDR3 protein. The sample gives about 350,000 distinct CDR3 sequences, approximately 22% of which show up once; 13% is in the top ten. Source material: blood, either unsorted or a sorted T cell fraction (not recorded which). These receptors were collected from a male donor with ankylosing spondylitis or in good health (not recorded which).

The V and J genes are TRBV28 and TRBJ2-7, with 12 positions matching TRBD1. CDR1 MDHEN and CDR2 SYDVKM come from the germline V gene. This CDR3 contains 16 residues. V was clipped by 6 bases and J by 4 bases; unmatched bases: 10. CDR3 sequence (DNA): TGTGCCAGCAGCTCCTACCGGGACAGGGGGCTATACGAGCAGTACTTC. Protein product: CASSSYRDRGLYEQYF.

This clonotype was detected a few times. The J gene is TRBJ2-1, the V gene TRBV13; 8 bases are a match to TRBD2. From germline, CDR1 is PRHDT and CDR2 FYEKMQ (reference sequence). The J segment lost 2 bases and the V segment lost 8 bases, leaving 11 bases of the junction unmatched. CDR3 length equals 16 residues. CDR3 DNA: TGTGCCAGCGGAAGCGGGGGCCTACAAACCTACAATGAGCAGTTCTTC. Encoded protein: CASGSGGLQTYNEQFF.

The CDR3 sequence is CSARDLGGGNTIYF. The CDR3 bases are TGCAGTGCTAGAGATCTGGGGGGCGGAAACACCATATATTTT. The V and J genes are TRBV20-1 and TRBJ1-3; perhaps TRBD1 as D (6 bases). The V and J ends lost 0 bases and 4 bases respectively, with 10 bases between them. Germline V gives CDR1 DFQATT, CDR2 SNEGSKA (reference sequence). The CDR3 contains 14 residues.

This clonotype appeared a few times. The rearrangement uses TRBV11-2 and TRBJ1-1, with D possibly being TRBD1 (6 bases). This CDR3 is built from 13 residues. V was clipped by 8 bases and J by 4 bases, with 14 bases between them. Germline V gene sequence: CDR1 SGHAT, CDR2 FQNNGV. CDR3 sequence (DNA): TGTGCCAGCGGGCTGGGGGCAGGCACTGAAGCTTTCTTT. It specifies CASGLGAGTEAFF. Full variable domain (outside the CDR3, taken from reference TRBV11-2 and TRBJ1-1): EAGVAQSPRYKIIEKRQSVAFWCNPISGHATLYWYQQILGQGPKLLIQFQNNGVVDDSQLPKDRFSAERLKGVDSTLKIQPAKLEDSAVYLCASGLGAGTEAFFGQGTRLTVV.

V gene TRBV29-1 combines with J gene TRBJ2-3; D unresolved. The ends were cut back, 0 bases at V and 4 bases at J, with 5 bases in the middle. This CDR3 region has 12 residues. The germline gives CDR1 SQVTM, CDR2 ANQGSEA. CDR3 amino acids: CSVEEPADTQYF. The CDR3 DNA reads as TGCAGCGTTGAAGAGCCGGCAGATACGCAGTATTTT.

This clonotype was seen only a few times. Here the CDR3 reads CAGGVGDFYNEQFF. The DNA of the CDR3 is TGTGCCGGGGGGGTAGGGGACTTCTACAATGAGCAGTTCTTC. V usage is TRBV12-3 or TRBV12-4 and J usage is TRBJ2-1, with 7 bases fitting TRBD2. The CDR3 covers 14 residues. The J segment lost 3 bases and the V segment lost 11 bases, leaving 10 bases of the junction unmatched.

This clonotype has a single count. The chain recombines TRBV30 with TRBJ2-7; possibly TRBD2 for D (6 bases). The CDR3 length is 12 residues. Per the germline V gene, CDR1 is GTSNPN and CDR2 is SVGIG (reference sequence). With 0 bases removed from V and 6 bases from J, the gap between germline ends came to 9 bases. The CDR3 reads CAWSVGGTEQYF. Here the CDR3 DNA reads TGTGCCTGGAGTGTAGGAGGGACCGAGCAGTACTTC.

This sequence joins TRBV6-2 or TRBV6-3 and TRBJ2-7; unclear D gene. Germline lookup yields CDR1 MNHEY and CDR2 SVGEGT. The CDR3 has 13 amino acids. Trimming stripped 0 bases from V and 3 bases from J, with 6 bases between. The CDR3 bases are TGTGCCAGCAGTTACTCGTACAACTACGAGCAGTACTTC. It is translated as CASSYSYNYEQYF.

The chain carries TRBV3-1 and TRBJ2-1, with 14 bases lining up with TRBD2. This CDR3 comprises 16 residues. Trimming took 4 bases from V and 8 from J; bases not matched to a gene: 7. Germline V gene sequence: CDR1 LGHDT, CDR2 YNNKEL (reference sequence). The CDR3 protein is CASSPPTSGGGDEQFF. The CDR3, as DNA: TGTGCCAGCAGCCCCCCGACTAGCGGGGGGGGAGATGAGCAGTTCTTC.

This sequence joins TRBV6-1 and TRBJ1-1; D gene uncertain. The CDR3 is 12 amino acids. The germline gives CDR1 MNHNS, CDR2 SASEGT. Trimming left V 7 bases short and J 0 bases short, with 6 bases between. CDR3 residues: CASNQLNTEAFF. CDR3 bases: TGTGCCAGCAATCAGCTGAACACTGAAGCTTTCTTT.

The rearrangement uses TRBV7-6 and TRBJ2-7, with D unclear. Germline V gene sequence: CDR1 SGHVS, CDR2 FNYEAQ. Trimming removed 5 bases at V and 6 bases at J, with 14 bases between. The CDR3 loop spans 13 amino acids. The CDR3 reads CASSISPGTEQYF. CDR3 DNA: TGTGCCAGCAGCATTTCTCCAGGAACCGAGCAGTACTTC.

The rearrangement links TRBV30 to TRBJ2-1, with D unresolved. Between the trimmed V and J ends, which lost 3 bases and 7 bases, there was a span of 7 bases. Germline loops: CDR1 GTSNPN, CDR2 SVGIG (reference sequence). This CDR3 is built from 11 residues. CDR3 amino acids: CAWSLENEQFF. The DNA for the CDR3 is TGTGCCTGGAGCCTAGAAAATGAGCAGTTCTTC. The whole variable domain, filled in from reference TRBV30 and TRBJ2-1, reads SQTIHQWPATLVQPVGSPLSLECTVEGTSNPNLYWYRQAAGRGLQLLFYSVGIGQISSEVPQNLSASRPQDRQFILSSKKLLLSDSGFYLCAWSLENEQFFGPGTRLTVL.

The chain links TRBV7-6 to TRBJ1-1; D is ambiguous. The germline CDR1 and CDR2 sequences are SGHVS and FNYEAQ. The V gene lost 2 bases and the J gene lost 6 bases, with 7 bases spanning the gap. The CDR3 loop spans 12 amino acids. The CDR3, as DNA: TGTGCCAGCAGCTTAAACGGCGCTGAAGCTTTCTTT. Translation: CASSLNGAEAFF.

V is TRBV14 and J is TRBJ2-3; no reliable D call. The CDR3 runs to 13 residues. The germline CDR1 and CDR2 sequences are SGHDN and FVKESK. V was shortened by 1 base and J by 6 bases, with 8 bases between the two germline ends. The CDR3, as DNA: TGTGCCAGCAGCCAAGTCATCCATGATACGCAGTATTTT. Residues: CASSQVIHDTQYF.

This clonotype came up a few times. The chain recombines TRBV6-4 with TRBJ2-1; tentative D call: TRBD2 (5 bases). The germline gives CDR1 MRHNA, CDR2 SNTAGT. Trimming removed 8 bases at V and 0 bases at J, with 11 bases between. The CDR3 totals 14 residues. CDR3 protein: CASQGRGSYNEQFF. Here the CDR3 DNA reads TGTGCCAGCCAAGGCCGGGGCTCCTACAATGAGCAGTTCTTC.

This clonotype was detected only a few times. This chain uses TRBV20-1 with TRBJ1-1; D uncertain. Trimming stripped 4 bases from V and 3 bases from J, with 12 bases between. CDR3 length equals 13 residues. The germline gives CDR1 DFQATT, CDR2 SNEGSKA (reference sequence). As DNA, the CDR3 is TGCAGTGCTACCTTACTTAGGGACACTGAAGCTTTCTTT. Translated, it gives CSATLLRDTEAFF.

This sequence joins TRBV11-2 and TRBJ2-7; D not certain. The CDR3 covers 15 residues. Per the germline V gene, CDR1 is SGHAT and CDR2 is FQNNGV. V lost 2 bases and J 0 bases, leaving 11 bases between the germline ends. CDR3 loop: CASSLTAQTSYEQYF. In DNA form, the CDR3 reads TGTGCCAGCAGCTTAACGGCCCAGACCTCCTACGAGCAGTACTTC.

This clonotype was seen a few times. V and J are TRBV27 and TRBJ1-2; 7 nucleotides match TRBD1. The CDR3 totals 15 residues. Trimming removed 2 bases from V and 4 bases from J; junction bases left unmatched: 7. The germline CDR1 and CDR2 sequences are MNHEY and SMNVEV (reference sequence). The CDR3 nucleotides are TGTGCCAGCAGTTTAAACAGGGGACGGGGCTATGGCTACACCTTC. It translates to CASSLNRGRGYGYTF.

The chain employs TRBV9 and TRBJ2-7; 9 positions match TRBD2. Per the germline V gene, CDR1 is SGDLS and CDR2 is YYNGEE. The junction had 5 bases not matched to a gene; V was cut back by 1 base and J by 3 bases. The CDR3 has 15 residues. Written as DNA, the CDR3 is TGTGCCAGCAGCGTAAGCGGGGGGAAAGACTACGAGCAGTACTTC. This codes for CASSVSGGKDYEQYF.

The chain joins TRBV28 to TRBJ2-7; D is possibly TRBD1 or TRBD2 (5 bases each). This CDR3 contains 13 residues. The germline V gene encodes CDR1 MDHEN and CDR2 SYDVKM. Trimming pared 7 bases from V and 0 bases from J, leaving 10 bases between. CDR3 residues: CASIGALSYEQYF. DNA of the CDR3: TGTGCCAGCATCGGGGCCCTCTCCTACGAGCAGTACTTC.

In this sample, this clonotype turned up a few times. This chain joins TRBV12-3 or TRBV12-4 and TRBJ2-5; TRBD2 is a possible D gene (7 bases). With 6 bases removed from V and 2 bases from J, the gap between germline ends came to 16 bases. The CDR3 contains 15 residues. The chain's CDR3 is CASRPRGGLQETQYF. CDR3 DNA: TGTGCCAGCAGACCAAGGGGGGGTCTACAAGAGACCCAGTACTTC.

The V gene is TRBV5-5, the J gene TRBJ2-5, with D perhaps being TRBD1 or TRBD2 (5 bases each). The V and J ends lost 1 base and 4 bases respectively, with 17 bases between them. The CDR3 consists of 16 residues. CDR1 and CDR2 (germline): SGHKS, YYEKEE (reference sequence). This CDR3 reads CASSLYPQGPGETQYF. CDR3 sequence (DNA): TGTGCCAGCAGCTTGTACCCCCAGGGACCCGGAGAGACCCAGTACTTC. Drawing the rest from reference TRBV5-5 and TRBJ2-5, the complete variable domain is DAGVTQSPTHLIKTRGQQVTLRCSPISGHKSVSWYQQVLGQGPQFIFQYYEKEERGRGNFPDRFSARQFPNYSSELNVNALLLGDSALYLCASSLYPQGPGETQYFGPGTRLLVL.

This clonotype was recorded a few times. This sequence joins TRBV6-5 and TRBJ2-3; D is possibly TRBD2 (5 bases). Deletions cut 4 bases from V and 1 base from J, with 9 bases between. This CDR3 is built from 14 residues. The germline gives CDR1 MNHEY, CDR2 SVGAGI. CDR3 in DNA: TGTGCCAGCAGTTTCGGGGTTGGCACAGATACGCAGTATTTT. It specifies CASSFGVGTDTQYF.